Below, 2 T cell receptor beta chains from the same sample are listed, as sequenced in a study of blood T cell repertoires in COVID-19 (TCRdb year 2020). Library preparation used the immunoSEQ multiplex PCR assay. TCRdb retrieved this table from immuneACCESS and kept in-frame rearrangements only. Not all clones are present; in checked studies, unresolved V genes account for under half, and no reason is known for the remainder. Within this sample are more than 350,000 clones, with around 87% of them counted one time only. The biggest ten clones account for around 9.3% of the sample. The source material was PBMCs or T cells enriched from blood (not recorded which). The receptors originated from a woman aged 50 to 60 who had recovered from COVID-19.

The rearrangement uses TRBV27 and TRBJ1-2; D remains ambiguous. CDR3 length: 14 residues. The V and J ends lost 5 bases and 3 bases respectively, with 13 bases between them. CDR1 is MNHEY, CDR2 SMNVEV, per germline (reference sequence). In DNA, the CDR3 is TGTGCCAGCAGTCAGATGCACAGAGACTATGGCTACACCTTC. Amino acid sequence: CASSQMHRDYGYTF.

In this sample, this clone turned up a few times. The gene calls are TRBV14 and TRBJ1-1; tentatively, D is TRBD1 (5 bases). In germline, CDR1 is SGHDN, CDR2 FVKESK. CDR3 size: 13 residues. The ends were cut back, 0 bases at V and 11 bases at J, with 13 bases in the middle. The CDR3 nucleotides read TGTGCCAGCAGCCAAGATAGTGGGGGGAGTGCTTTCTTT. This codes for CASSQDSGGSAFF.